The T cell receptor (beta chain) described here comes from a study of T cell responses to AZD1222 COVID-19 vaccine. Study summary: Second-dose groups at about 4 or about 12 weeks were pooled.

This clone was seen once. The antigen is undetermined. Findings of the study overall: Elevations in Spike-specific TCR breadth and depth followed administration of two AZD1222 doses. The study identified only a handful of AZD1222 recipients as seropositive at baseline. It should be noted that donors were predominantly white British and more often female, and clonal diversity was possibly underestimated.

Only in-frame clones appear in the TCRdb table, and some are missing; sequencing was by immunoSEQ multiplex PCR. The sample consists of about 130,000 clones, 90% of them appearing once. The CDR3 spans 18 residues. Germline CDR1 reads MNHEY; CDR2 reads SMNVEV (reference sequence). V was trimmed by 4 bases and J by 0 bases, leaving 19 bases between them. The chain recombines TRBV27 with TRBJ1-3; D not certain. This specimen consisted of peripheral blood, obtained on day 0 of AZD1222 vaccination. This receptor was obtained from an adult in good health. CDR3 bases: TGTGCCAGCAGTTCCTTTTACAGACGAGACTACTCTGGAAACACCATATATTTT. Protein product: CASSSFYRRDYSGNTIYF.